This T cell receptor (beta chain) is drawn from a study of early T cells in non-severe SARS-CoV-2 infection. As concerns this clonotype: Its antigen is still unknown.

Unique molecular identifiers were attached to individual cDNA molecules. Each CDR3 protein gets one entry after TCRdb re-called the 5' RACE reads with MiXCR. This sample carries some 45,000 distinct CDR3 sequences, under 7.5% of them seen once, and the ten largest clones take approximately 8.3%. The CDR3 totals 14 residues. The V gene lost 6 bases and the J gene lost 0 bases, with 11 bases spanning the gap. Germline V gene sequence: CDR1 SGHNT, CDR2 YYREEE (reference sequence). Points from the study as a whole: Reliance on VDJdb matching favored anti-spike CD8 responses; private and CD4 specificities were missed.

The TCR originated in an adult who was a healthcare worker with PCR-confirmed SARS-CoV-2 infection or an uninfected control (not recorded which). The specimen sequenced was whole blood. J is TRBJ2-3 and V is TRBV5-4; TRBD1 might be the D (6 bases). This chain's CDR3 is CASTFTGSTDTQYF. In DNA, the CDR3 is TGTGCCAGCACCTTCACAGGGAGCACAGATACGCAGTATTTT.